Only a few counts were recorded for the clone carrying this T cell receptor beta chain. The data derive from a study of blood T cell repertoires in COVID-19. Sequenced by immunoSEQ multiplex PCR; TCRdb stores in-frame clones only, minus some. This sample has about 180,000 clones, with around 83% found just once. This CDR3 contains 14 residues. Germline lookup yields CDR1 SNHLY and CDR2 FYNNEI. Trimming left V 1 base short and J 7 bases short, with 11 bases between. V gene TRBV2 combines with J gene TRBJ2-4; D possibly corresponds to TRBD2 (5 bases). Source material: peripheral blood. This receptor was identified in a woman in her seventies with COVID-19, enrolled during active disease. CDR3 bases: TGTGCCAGCAGTGAAGATGCGGGTTGGAACATTCAGTACTTC. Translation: CASSEDAGWNIQYF.